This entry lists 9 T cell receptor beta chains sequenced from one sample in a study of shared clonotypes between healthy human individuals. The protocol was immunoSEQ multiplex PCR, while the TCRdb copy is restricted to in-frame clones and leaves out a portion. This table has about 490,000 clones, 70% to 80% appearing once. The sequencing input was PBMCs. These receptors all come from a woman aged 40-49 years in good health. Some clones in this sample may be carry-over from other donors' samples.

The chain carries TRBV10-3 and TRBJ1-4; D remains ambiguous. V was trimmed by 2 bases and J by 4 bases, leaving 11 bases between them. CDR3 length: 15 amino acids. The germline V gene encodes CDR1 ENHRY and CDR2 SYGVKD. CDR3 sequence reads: CAISEPSLNNEKLFF. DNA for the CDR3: TGTGCCATCAGTGAGCCCAGTCTGAATAATGAAAAACTGTTTTTT.

The CDR3 DNA is TGTGCCTGGAACCCACCAGGGAGGGGCAATCAGCCCCAGCATTTT. Residues: CAWNPPGRGNQPQHF. This chain links TRBV30 with TRBJ1-5; D is perhaps TRBD1 (5 bases). CDR1 and CDR2 from the germline V gene are GTSNPN and SVGIG (reference sequence). The CDR3 is 15 amino acids. V was cut by 4 bases and J by 2 bases, with 15 bases left in between.

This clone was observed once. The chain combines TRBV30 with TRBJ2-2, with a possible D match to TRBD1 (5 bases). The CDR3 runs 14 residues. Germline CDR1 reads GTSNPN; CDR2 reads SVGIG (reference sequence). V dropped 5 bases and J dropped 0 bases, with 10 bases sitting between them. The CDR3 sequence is CAWSGRANTGELFF. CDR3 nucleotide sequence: TGTGCCTGGTCAGGCAGGGCGAACACCGGGGAGCTGTTTTTT.

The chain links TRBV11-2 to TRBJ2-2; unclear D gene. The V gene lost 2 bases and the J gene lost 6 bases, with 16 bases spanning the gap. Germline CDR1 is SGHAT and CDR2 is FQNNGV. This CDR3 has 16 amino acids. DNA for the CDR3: TGTGCCAGCAGCTTACAAGTAGCCCTAGGTCCCGGGGAGCTGTTTTTT. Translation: CASSLQVALGPGELFF. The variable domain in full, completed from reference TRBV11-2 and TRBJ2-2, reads EAGVAQSPRYKIIEKRQSVAFWCNPISGHATLYWYQQILGQGPKLLIQFQNNGVVDDSQLPKDRFSAERLKGVDSTLKIQPAKLEDSAVYLCASSLQVALGPGELFFGEGSRLTVL.

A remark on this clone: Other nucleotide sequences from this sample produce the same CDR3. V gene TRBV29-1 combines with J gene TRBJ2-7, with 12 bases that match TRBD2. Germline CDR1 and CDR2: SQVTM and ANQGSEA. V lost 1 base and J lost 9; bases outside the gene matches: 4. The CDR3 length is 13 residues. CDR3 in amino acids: CSVEVLAGGTQYF. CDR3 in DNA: TGCAGCGTTGAAGTTCTAGCGGGAGGGACGCAGTACTTC.

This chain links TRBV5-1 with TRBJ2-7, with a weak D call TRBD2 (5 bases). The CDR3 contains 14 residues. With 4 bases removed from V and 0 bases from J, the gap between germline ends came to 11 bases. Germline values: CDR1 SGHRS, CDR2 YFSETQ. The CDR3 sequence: CASSLISASYEQYF. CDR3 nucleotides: TGCGCCAGCAGCCTTATTAGCGCCTCCTACGAGCAGTACTTC. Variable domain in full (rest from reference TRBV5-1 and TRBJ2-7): KAGVTQTPRYLIKTRGQQVTLSCSPISGHRSVSWYQQTPGQGLQFLFEYFSETQRNKGNFPGRFSGRQFSNSRSEMNVSTLELGDSALYLCASSLISASYEQYFGPGTRLTVT.

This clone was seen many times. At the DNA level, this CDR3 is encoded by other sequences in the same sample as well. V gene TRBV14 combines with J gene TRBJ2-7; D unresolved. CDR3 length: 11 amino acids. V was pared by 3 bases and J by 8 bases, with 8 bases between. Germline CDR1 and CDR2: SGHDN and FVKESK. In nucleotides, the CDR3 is TGTGCCAGCAGCCACTCGAGTCAGCAGTACTTC. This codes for CASSHSSQQYF.

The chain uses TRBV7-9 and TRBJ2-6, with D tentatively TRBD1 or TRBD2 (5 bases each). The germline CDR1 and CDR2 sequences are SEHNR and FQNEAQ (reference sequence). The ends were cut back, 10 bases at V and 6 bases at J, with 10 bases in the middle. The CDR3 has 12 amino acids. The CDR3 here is CANDGAANVLTF. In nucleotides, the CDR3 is TGTGCCAACGACGGGGCGGCCAACGTCCTGACTTTC.

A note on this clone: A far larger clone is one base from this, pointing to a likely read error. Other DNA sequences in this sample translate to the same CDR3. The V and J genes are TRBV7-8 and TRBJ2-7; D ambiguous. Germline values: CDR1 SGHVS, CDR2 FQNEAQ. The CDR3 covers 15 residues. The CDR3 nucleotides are TGTGCCAGCAGTTTCCTCCGCTACTCACCCTACGAGCAGTATTTC. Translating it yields CASSFLRYSPYEQYF. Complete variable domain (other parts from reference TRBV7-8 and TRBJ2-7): GAGVSQSPRYKVAKRGQDVALRCDPISGHVSLFWYQQALGQGPEFLTYFQNEAQLDKSGLPSDRFFAERPEGSVSTLKIQRTQQEDSAVYLCASSFLRYSPYEQYFGPGTRLTVT.